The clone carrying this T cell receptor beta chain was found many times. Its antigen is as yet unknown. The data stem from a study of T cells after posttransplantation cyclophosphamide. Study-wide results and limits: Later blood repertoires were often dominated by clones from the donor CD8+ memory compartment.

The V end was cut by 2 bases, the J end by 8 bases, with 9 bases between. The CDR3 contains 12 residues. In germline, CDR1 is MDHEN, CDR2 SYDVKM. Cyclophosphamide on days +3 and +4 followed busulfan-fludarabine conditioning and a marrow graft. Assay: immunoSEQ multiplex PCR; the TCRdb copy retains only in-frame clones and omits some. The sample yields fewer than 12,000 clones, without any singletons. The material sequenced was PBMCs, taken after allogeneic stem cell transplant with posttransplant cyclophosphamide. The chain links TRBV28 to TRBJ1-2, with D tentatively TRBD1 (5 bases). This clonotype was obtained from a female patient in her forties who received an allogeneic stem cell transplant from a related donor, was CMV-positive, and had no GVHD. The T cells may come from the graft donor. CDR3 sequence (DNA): TGTGCCAGCAGTTTAGGGGGGTACGGCTACACCTTC. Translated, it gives CASSLGGYGYTF.